This record looks at one T cell receptor (beta chain) sequence and its context. The data belong to a study of blood T cell repertoires in COVID-19. V lost 11 bases and J 4 bases, leaving 18 bases between the germline ends. Per germline, CDR1 MNHEY and CDR2 SMNVEV (reference sequence). The CDR3 contains 14 residues. Methods used by the authors: Amplifying reference gene primers gave estimates of nucleated cell counts. The protocol was immunoSEQ multiplex PCR, while the TCRdb copy is restricted to in-frame clones and leaves out a portion. Clone size and the V and J calls come from that table; the DNA yielded D and trimming. The data hold about 240,000 clones, with 75% to 90% observed a single time.

The sequenced material came from PBMCs or T cells enriched from blood (not recorded which). The chain has TRBV27 and TRBJ2-1, with a possible D match to TRBD1 (7 bases). This clonotype originated in a woman aged 40 to 50 with acute COVID-19. CDR3 sequence reads: CAPPGGTAYNEQFF. The CDR3 nucleotides are TGTGCCCCCCCAGGGGGGACTGCATACAATGAGCAGTTCTTC.